A single sample gave rise to the 27 T cell receptor beta chains below, sequenced in a study of blood T cell repertoires in COVID-19. This table comes from immunoSEQ multiplex PCR, and its TCRdb copy is limited to in-frame clones, with some not included. The table records approximately 110,000 clones, approximately 80% of them present only once. Sequencing input: peripheral blood. These receptors all come from a woman in her seventies with acute or convalescent COVID-19.

The V gene is TRBV24-1, the J gene TRBJ1-1; the D gene is possibly TRBD1 (5 bases). V lost 7 bases and J 3 bases, leaving 8 bases between the germline ends. This CDR3 is built from 12 residues. Germline V gene sequence: CDR1 KGHDR, CDR2 SFDVKD. The DNA of the CDR3 is TGTGCCACCAGAGGGGCCGACACTGAAGCTTTCTTT. Its protein is CATRGADTEAFF.

This chain connects TRBV6-2 or TRBV6-3 to TRBJ2-5; weak D call: TRBD2 (5 bases). Germline V gene data show CDR1 as MNHEY and CDR2 as SVGEGT. V was shortened by 0 bases and J by 1 base, with 15 bases between the two germline ends. The CDR3 loop spans 17 amino acids. Written as DNA, the CDR3 is TGTGCCAGCAGTTACTCGGCCTATCTAGCCGGCCAAGAGACCCAGTACTTC. It specifies CASSYSAYLAGQETQYF.

V and J are TRBV7-9 and TRBJ1-1, with 7 nucleotides matching TRBD1. This CDR3 is 13 amino acids long. V gave up 4 bases and J gave up 7 bases; unmatched junction bases: 6. Germline CDR1 reads SEHNR; CDR2 reads FQNEAQ (reference sequence). The CDR3 is CASSSQGEVEAFF. The CDR3 DNA follows: TGTGCCAGCAGCTCGCAGGGGGAGGTTGAAGCTTTCTTT.

V is TRBV6-5 and J is TRBJ2-7, with D tentatively TRBD2 (6 bases). Germline CDR1 is MNHEY and CDR2 is SVGAGI. V lost 9 bases and J lost 1, with 16 bases in between. The CDR3 consists of 14 residues. The CDR3 reads CASGYGSSSYEQYF. The CDR3, as DNA: TGTGCCAGTGGGTACGGGAGCAGTTCCTACGAGCAGTACTTC.

The chain recombines TRBV1 with TRBJ2-3; TRBD2 reflects the table's D call only, with no check against the DNA. TRBV1 is noted as a pseudogene. The CDR3 sequence is 18 residues long. CDR3 amino acids: CTSSQDGLAGGRGDTQYF. The CDR3 nucleotides read TGCACCAGCAGCCAAGATGGCCTAGCGGGGGGGCGAGGAGATACGCAGTATTTT.

The rearrangement uses TRBV7-2 and TRBJ1-2; the D is unclear. V shed 7 bases and J shed 7 bases, with 10 bases lying between them. CDR1 is SGHTA, CDR2 FQGNSA, per germline. The CDR3 is 11 residues long. CDR3 region: CASTRMSGYTF. The DNA for the CDR3 is TGTGCCAGCACGAGAATGAGTGGCTACACCTTC.

The chain employs TRBV6-5 and TRBJ1-2; no firm D call. The V and J ends lost 0 bases and 4 bases respectively, with 12 bases between them. The CDR3 consists of 15 residues. Per germline, CDR1 MNHEY and CDR2 SVGAGI. For the CDR3, the DNA is TGTGCCAGCAGTTACTCTAACACCAGGCCCTATGGCTACACCTTC. It codes for CASSYSNTRPYGYTF.

The CDR3 sequence: CASSQGDRNYGYTF. CDR3 DNA: TGTGCCAGCAGCCAAGGGGACAGGAACTATGGCTACACCTTC. This rearrangement joins TRBV3-1 (or the pseudogene TRBV3-2) to TRBJ1-2; 8 bases fit TRBD1. Trimming took 1 base from V and 2 from J; bases not matched to a gene: 0. Germline V gene lookup returns CDR1 LGHDT and CDR2 YNNKEL (reference sequence). The CDR3 consists of 14 residues.

V usage is TRBV6-5 and J usage is TRBJ2-6; D unresolved. The CDR3 runs 15 residues. V lost 6 bases, J lost 1 base, and 10 bases lay in between. Germline lookup yields CDR1 MNHEY and CDR2 SVGAGI. The CDR3 sequence is CASRPLASGANVLTF. For the CDR3, the DNA is TGTGCCAGCAGGCCTTTGGCATCTGGGGCCAACGTCCTGACTTTC.

This rearrangement joins TRBV4-3 to TRBJ1-2; the D gene is possibly TRBD1 (6 bases). The CDR3 contains 14 residues. Germline-derived CDR1 and CDR2 are LGHNA and YSLEER. V shed 4 bases and J shed 7 bases, with 16 bases lying between them. The CDR3 DNA is TGCGCCAGCAGCCCTCGCGGGAGGGGGGGTGGCTACACCTTC. It translates to CASSPRGRGGGYTF.

CDR3 residues: CTSSHLILASTDTQYF. CDR3 nucleotide sequence: TGCACCAGCAGCCACCTCATACTAGCGAGTACAGATACGCAGTATTTT. The chain employs TRBV1 and TRBJ2-3; the table assigns TRBD2, which was not confirmed against the DNA. TRBV1 is a recognized pseudogene. This CDR3 spans 16 amino acids.

The chain links TRBV7-9 to TRBJ1-1, with no clear D. The V and J ends lost 5 bases and 5 bases respectively, with 12 bases between them. Germline CDR1 reads SEHNR; CDR2 reads FQNEAQ (reference sequence). The CDR3 has 13 residues. CDR3 amino acids: CASSPTAGTEAFF. The CDR3 nucleotides read TGTGCCAGCAGCCCAACAGCCGGAACTGAAGCTTTCTTT.

The V and J genes are TRBV5-1 and TRBJ1-1, with D hard to call. In germline, CDR1 is SGHRS, CDR2 YFSETQ. Trimming shortened V by 4 bases and J by 2 bases, and 6 bases separated the two germline ends. The CDR3 extends over 12 amino acids. CDR3 protein: CASSNPNTEAFF. In nucleotides, the CDR3 is TGCGCCAGCAGCAATCCTAACACTGAAGCTTTCTTT. Complete variable domain (other parts from reference TRBV5-1 and TRBJ1-1): KAGVTQTPRYLIKTRGQQVTLSCSPISGHRSVSWYQQTPGQGLQFLFEYFSETQRNKGNFPGRFSGRQFSNSRSEMNVSTLELGDSALYLCASSNPNTEAFFGQGTRLTVV.

The rearrangement joins TRBV5-4 to TRBJ1-2, with TRBD1 matching over 7 bases. Germline assignment: CDR1 SGHNT and CDR2 YYREEE (reference sequence). The junction had 5 bases not matched to a gene; V was cut back by 2 bases and J by 4 bases. The CDR3 is made up of 14 amino acids. The CDR3 region is CASSFKRQGYGYTF. The CDR3, as DNA: TGTGCCAGCAGCTTTAAACGACAGGGCTATGGCTACACCTTC.

This clone appeared a few times. CDR3 amino acids: CASSITGQGNYEQYF. The CDR3 bases are TGTGCCAGCAGCATCACGGGACAGGGGAACTACGAGCAGTACTTC. This chain joins TRBV14 and TRBJ2-7, with 10 nucleotides matching TRBD1. This CDR3 spans 15 amino acids. The V segment lost 5 bases and the J segment 3 bases; nucleotides outside the gene matches: 7. Germline V CDR1 and CDR2: SGHDN, FVKESK.

V gene TRBV6-5 combines with J gene TRBJ1-2, with 10 bases aligning to TRBD1. Trimming at V came to 4 bases and at J to 7 bases, leaving 9 bases not matched to a gene. The germline V gene has CDR1 MNHEY and CDR2 SVGAGI. The CDR3 sequence is 15 residues long. The CDR3 DNA reads as TGTGCCAGCAGTTTTGGGACAGGGGCTGGAGGTGGCTACACCTTC. It encodes CASSFGTGAGGGYTF.

CDR3 DNA: TGTGCCAGCAGTGAAAACCGGGAGCAGTACTTC. It yields the protein CASSENREQYF. This sequence joins TRBV11-2 and TRBJ2-7; D is unclear. Between the trimmed V and J ends, which lost 6 bases and 7 bases, there was a span of 10 bases. The germline V gene encodes CDR1 SGHAT and CDR2 FQNNGV. This CDR3 contains 11 residues.

This chain connects TRBV29-1 to TRBJ1-2, with D unclear. V lost 4 bases, J lost 7 bases, and 25 bases lay in between. Germline assignment: CDR1 SQVTM and CDR2 ANQGSEA. The CDR3 length is 16 residues. CDR3 sequence reads: CSVASAASAGISGYTF. The CDR3 DNA follows: TGCAGCGTTGCATCAGCGGCATCCGCCGGTATCTCTGGCTACACCTTC.

This chain uses TRBV11-2 with TRBJ1-2; TRBD1 is a possible D gene (5 bases). Germline V CDR1 and CDR2: SGHAT, FQNNGV. This CDR3 is 15 amino acids long. The V gene lost 5 bases and the J gene lost 8 bases, with 21 bases spanning the gap. DNA of the CDR3: TGTGCCAGCAGCCCGCTGCAACAGGTGTTTGGGGGCTACACCTTC. Amino acids: CASSPLQQVFGGYTF.

The rearrangement joins TRBV2 to TRBJ1-4, with TRBD1 as a possible D gene (6 bases). The V gene's germline CDR1 is SNHLY and CDR2 FYNNEI. Trimming pared 3 bases from V and 8 bases from J, leaving 13 bases between. The CDR3 spans 14 residues. The CDR3 nucleotides are TGTGCCAGCAGTGATAGGGGGTCAGTCGAAAAACTGTTTTTT. This sequence encodes CASSDRGSVEKLFF.

The V call is TRBV6-2 or TRBV6-3, the J call TRBJ2-3; 7 bases match TRBD1. The CDR3 has 16 amino acids. V shed 5 bases, J shed 2 bases, and the junction held 10 bases outside the gene matches. The germline CDR1 and CDR2 sequences are MNHEY and SVGEGT. The CDR3 loop is CASSEGEGQNTDTQYF. The CDR3 DNA follows: TGTGCCAGCAGTGAGGGAGAGGGACAGAACACAGATACGCAGTATTTT.

The V gene is TRBV19, the J gene TRBJ2-7; weak D call: TRBD1 (5 bases). V lost 6 bases and J 1 base, leaving 7 bases between the germline ends. This CDR3 region has 12 residues. Germline assignment: CDR1 LNHDA and CDR2 SQIVND (reference sequence). The CDR3 DNA reads as TGTGCCAGTAGCTACAGGTCCTACGAGCAGTACTTC. Its protein product is CASSYRSYEQYF.

The chain is built from TRBV3-1 (or the pseudogene TRBV3-2) and TRBJ2-3; no firm D call. The CDR3 totals 13 residues. Germline-derived CDR1 and CDR2 are LGHDT and YNNKEL (reference sequence). V was trimmed by 3 bases and J by 0 bases, leaving 4 bases between them. This CDR3 reads CASSQRSTDTQYF. As DNA, the CDR3 is TGTGCCAGCAGCCAGCGAAGCACAGATACGCAGTATTTT.

The chain is built from TRBV7-9 and TRBJ2-2, with TRBD2 identical over 9 bases. Germline CDR1 is SEHNR and CDR2 is FQNEAQ (reference sequence). J was trimmed by 4 bases and V by 7 bases; bases with no gene match: 13. The CDR3 spans 17 residues. The CDR3 here is CASNTPLAGQRTGELFF. The CDR3 DNA reads TGTGCCAGCAACACCCCTCTAGCGGGACAGCGCACCGGGGAGCTGTTTTTT.

This chain joins TRBV5-1 and TRBJ1-4, with D tentatively TRBD1 (5 bases). The germline V and J ends were trimmed by 1 base and 0 bases, with 10 bases remaining between them. Germline-derived CDR1 and CDR2 are SGHRS and YFSETQ. This CDR3 is 16 amino acids long. The CDR3 sequence is CASSLPGGATNEKLFF. The CDR3 coding sequence is TGCGCCAGCAGCTTGCCGGGGGGAGCAACTAATGAAAAACTGTTTTTT.

V and J are TRBV19 and TRBJ1-5; D gene uncertain. The CDR3 runs to 13 residues. V was trimmed by 7 bases and J by 4 bases, leaving 11 bases between them. In germline, CDR1 is LNHDA, CDR2 SQIVND (reference sequence). This chain's CDR3 is CASNMRHNQPQHF. In DNA form, the CDR3 reads TGTGCCAGTAACATGCGACATAATCAGCCCCAGCATTTT.

The V call is TRBV7-6, the J call TRBJ1-1; 7 bases line up with TRBD1. The CDR3 extends over 15 amino acids. V was clipped by 3 bases and J by 1 base; unmatched bases: 5. CDR1 is SGHVS, CDR2 FNYEAQ, per germline. The CDR3 here is CASSLQGQTNTEAFF. CDR3 bases: TGTGCCAGCAGCTTGCAGGGACAGACGAACACTGAAGCTTTCTTT. The full variable domain, its missing parts supplied by reference TRBV7-6 and TRBJ1-1, is GAGVSQSPRYKVTKRGQDVALRCDPISGHVSLYWYRQALGQGPEFLTYFNYEAQQDKSGLPNDRFSAERPEGSISTLTIQRTEQRDSAMYRCASSLQGQTNTEAFFGQGTRLTVV.